Sequencing of this T cell receptor beta chain was carried out in a study of cytomegalovirus exposure and HLA in healthy donors. Study overall: HLA-typed donors contributed about 85 million unique TCRs, which were held in an early data release.

To note about this clone: Its antigen is still unknown.

60 Vbeta and 13 Jbeta primers were used in PCR. Method: immunoSEQ multiplex PCR; TCRdb's copy keeps in-frame clones and lacks some. The sample consists of 220,000 or so clones, 70% to 80% of them appearing once. The CDR3 contains 13 residues. CDR1 SGDLS and CDR2 YYNGEE come from the germline V gene. Between the trimmed V and J ends, which lost 4 bases and 1 base, there was a span of 7 bases. Findings and limits, study-wide: In most subjects, TCR beta sequences reportedly gave accurate predictions of HLA-A and HLA-B alleles. Overall, around 160 TCR beta chains were annotated as cytomegalovirus-associated. Later analysis demonstrated an association between a missense DCLRE1C variant and TCR beta V- and J-gene trimming.

The clonotype originates from a male donor in good health and CMV-seronegative. Sequenced: PBMCs. This chain uses TRBV9 with TRBJ2-3; D possibly corresponds to TRBD1 (5 bases). The CDR3 loop is CASSPRGTDTQYF. In nucleotides, the CDR3 is TGTGCCAGCAGCCCCAGGGGCACAGATACGCAGTATTTT.